A selection of T cell receptor beta chains follows, all from one sample in a study of T cell clones after liver transplantation. Profiling relied on immunoSEQ multiplex PCR, and the TCRdb table lists in-frame clones only, not all of them. The repertoire holds fewer than 80,000 clones, with 80% to 85% as singletons. The material was CD4+ T cells from blood, obtained less than 50 months after liver transplant. Receptor source: a human patient who received a liver transplant. Some T cells could come from the graft donor. The CDR3 runs from the conserved cysteine through the conserved F or W. The order of the fields is D gene, clone size, J gene, V gene, CDR3 DNA, CDR3 protein. A D gene is named only where the DNA matches it firmly. Clone size is shown for a subset of rows, as once, few, many or a class of expanded clone.

d_gene: TRBD2; abundance: .; j_gene: TRBJ2-1; v_gene: TRBV15; CDR3nt: TGTGCCACCAGCAGAGGGGGCGGGAGGGCCAATGAGCAGTTCTTC; CDR3aa: CATSRGGGRANEQFF
d_gene: TRBD1; abundance: once; j_gene: TRBJ2-7; v_gene: TRBV29-1; CDR3nt: TGCAGCGTGGGACAGGGGAGTAACGAGCAGTACTTC; CDR3aa: CSVGQGSNEQYF
d_gene: TRBD1; abundance: .; j_gene: TRBJ2-1; v_gene: TRBV7-7; CDR3nt: TGTGCTAGCAGCTTGACAGGGAACAATGAGCAGTTCTTC; CDR3aa: CASSLTGNNEQFF
d_gene: .; abundance: .; j_gene: TRBJ2-5; v_gene: TRBV28; CDR3nt: TGTGCCAGCAGTTTAGGACAATCCGCCCAAGGGGAGATCCAGTACTTC; CDR3aa: CASSLGQSAQGEIQYF
d_gene: .; abundance: .; j_gene: TRBJ2-2; v_gene: TRBV7-2; CDR3nt: TGTGCCAGCAGCTACGGGGGATCGAACACCGGGGAGCTGTTTTTT; CDR3aa: CASSYGGSNTGELFF
d_gene: .; abundance: few; j_gene: TRBJ2-2; v_gene: TRBV5-1; CDR3nt: TGCGCCAGCAGCTTTTTAGGGGGACGGGCGGTCATCCAGACCGGGGAGCTGTTTTTT; CDR3aa: CASSFLGGRAVIQTGELFF
d_gene: .; abundance: .; j_gene: TRBJ1-1; v_gene: TRBV6-1; CDR3nt: TGTGCCAGCAGTGAAGAGGGGAGGGCTTTCTTT; CDR3aa: CASSEEGRAFF
d_gene: TRBD2; abundance: .; j_gene: TRBJ2-7; v_gene: TRBV7-8; CDR3nt: TGTGCCAGCAGCTTAGGTGAGGTAGCGGGAAGGTACGAGCAGTACTTC; CDR3aa: CASSLGEVAGRYEQYF
d_gene: .; abundance: .; j_gene: TRBJ2-6; v_gene: TRBV14; CDR3nt: TGTGCCAGCAGCCGTTCAAGGTTCTCTGGGGCCAACGTCCTGACTTTC; CDR3aa: CASSRSRFSGANVLTF
d_gene: TRBD2; abundance: .; j_gene: TRBJ2-3; v_gene: TRBV5-1; CDR3nt: TGCGCCAGCAGCTCCTTAGCGGGGAACACAGATACGCAGTATTTT; CDR3aa: CASSSLAGNTDTQYF
d_gene: .; abundance: .; j_gene: TRBJ2-1; v_gene: TRBV5-6; CDR3nt: TGTGCCAGCAGCCGCACCCAGACTAACAATGAGCAGTTCTTC; CDR3aa: CASSRTQTNNEQFF
d_gene: TRBD1; abundance: once; j_gene: TRBJ2-5; v_gene: TRBV28; CDR3nt: TGTGCCAGCAGTCCCCGGACAGGGGCCGAGACCCAGTACTTC; CDR3aa: CASSPRTGAETQYF
d_gene: .; abundance: few; j_gene: TRBJ2-2; v_gene: TRBV5-5; CDR3nt: TGTGCCAGCAGCCGGGCAGCGGGCGGGGAGCTGTTTTTT; CDR3aa: CASSRAAGGELFF
d_gene: .; abundance: few; j_gene: TRBJ1-2; v_gene: TRBV2; CDR3nt: TGTGCCAGCAGTCGGGGACGGACAGAGGGCTACACCTTC; CDR3aa: CASSRGRTEGYTF
d_gene: .; abundance: .; j_gene: TRBJ2-7; v_gene: TRBV7-2; CDR3nt: TGTGCCAGCAGCTTAGCGTCAGTGGGCTTTGGGCAGAACGAGCAGTACTTC; CDR3aa: CASSLASVGFGQNEQYF
d_gene: .; abundance: .; j_gene: TRBJ2-5; v_gene: TRBV5-6; CDR3nt: TGTGCCAGCAGCTACATCGGCGAGACCCAGTACTTC; CDR3aa: CASSYIGETQYF
d_gene: .; abundance: once; j_gene: TRBJ1-2; v_gene: TRBV9; CDR3nt: TGTGCCAGCAGCCCTCGAGGGACACCCGGACAGGGCTACACCTTC; CDR3aa: CASSPRGTPGQGYTF
d_gene: .; abundance: .; j_gene: TRBJ2-2; v_gene: TRBV28; CDR3nt: TGTGCCAGCAGTGACGTAGCGAACACCGGGGAGCTGTTTTTT; CDR3aa: CASSDVANTGELFF
d_gene: TRBD2; abundance: .; j_gene: TRBJ2-5; v_gene: TRBV18; CDR3nt: TGTGCCAGCTCACCGTCGGCGGGGGAAGAGACCCAGTACTTC; CDR3aa: CASSPSAGEETQYF
d_gene: .; abundance: .; j_gene: TRBJ2-3; v_gene: TRBV7-2; CDR3nt: TGTGCCAGCAGCTGGGCCCACACAGATACGCAGTATTTT; CDR3aa: CASSWAHTDTQYF
d_gene: .; abundance: .; j_gene: TRBJ1-2; v_gene: TRBV5-1; CDR3nt: TGCGCCAGCAGCTTTTCAGGACTTTATGGCTACACCTTC; CDR3aa: CASSFSGLYGYTF
d_gene: .; abundance: .; j_gene: TRBJ2-5; v_gene: TRBV7-9; CDR3nt: TGTGCCAGCAGCTTAGGCTTTTCGGAGACCCAGTACTTC; CDR3aa: CASSLGFSETQYF
d_gene: .; abundance: .; j_gene: TRBJ1-2; v_gene: TRBV5-4; CDR3nt: TGTGCCAGCAGCTTAAGCGGACCCTATGGCTACACCTTC; CDR3aa: CASSLSGPYGYTF
d_gene: TRBD1; abundance: .; j_gene: TRBJ2-7; v_gene: TRBV19; CDR3nt: TGTGCCAGTAGTATTTGGACAGGAAACGAGCAGTACTTC; CDR3aa: CASSIWTGNEQYF
d_gene: .; abundance: .; j_gene: TRBJ2-3; v_gene: TRBV7-3; CDR3nt: TGTGCCAGCAGCTTAAAGCGCACAGATACGCAGTATTTT; CDR3aa: CASSLKRTDTQYF
d_gene: .; abundance: .; j_gene: TRBJ2-7; v_gene: TRBV30; CDR3nt: TGTGCCTGGAGCCCAAGGGGAGGCGAGCAGTACTTC; CDR3aa: CAWSPRGGEQYF
d_gene: .; abundance: .; j_gene: TRBJ1-5; v_gene: TRBV7-2; CDR3nt: TGTGCCAGCAGTATCTCGTGGGGAGGCCGGGGCAATCAGCCCCAGCATTTT; CDR3aa: CASSISWGGRGNQPQHF
d_gene: .; abundance: .; j_gene: TRBJ1-1; v_gene: TRBV11-2; CDR3nt: TGTGCCAGCAGCCCGTCGTGGTCGAACACTGAAGCTTTCTTT; CDR3aa: CASSPSWSNTEAFF
d_gene: TRBD1; abundance: .; j_gene: TRBJ1-1; v_gene: TRBV4-1; CDR3nt: TGCGCCAGCAGCCGACCGACAGGGGGGAGGACTGAAGCTTTCTTT; CDR3aa: CASSRPTGGRTEAFF
d_gene: .; abundance: .; j_gene: TRBJ2-1; v_gene: TRBV9; CDR3nt: TGTGCCAGCAGCGTACGGCAGCGGAATGAGCAGTTCTTC; CDR3aa: CASSVRQRNEQFF
d_gene: .; abundance: .; j_gene: TRBJ2-7; v_gene: TRBV30; CDR3nt: TGTGCCTGGAAGAAGGTGGGCGCCTACGAGCAGTACTTC; CDR3aa: CAWKKVGAYEQYF
d_gene: TRBD2; abundance: .; j_gene: TRBJ2-4; v_gene: TRBV7-2; CDR3nt: TGTGCCAGCAGCTTAAGTAGCGGGGGGATAGCCAAAAACATTCAGTACTTC; CDR3aa: CASSLSSGGIAKNIQYF
d_gene: .; abundance: .; j_gene: TRBJ2-7; v_gene: TRBV5-4; CDR3nt: TGTGCCAGCAGCTTGGACAGGGCCTACGAGCAGTACTTC; CDR3aa: CASSLDRAYEQYF
d_gene: .; abundance: .; j_gene: TRBJ2-2; v_gene: TRBV7-2; CDR3nt: TGTGCCAGCAGCTTAGTAGGTGGTGCGAGCACCGGGGAGCTGTTTTTT; CDR3aa: CASSLVGGASTGELFF
d_gene: .; abundance: .; j_gene: TRBJ2-5; v_gene: TRBV6-5; CDR3nt: TGTGCCAGCAGTTACTCCCGGGGTTCAACCCAGTACTTC; CDR3aa: CASSYSRGSTQYF
d_gene: TRBD2; abundance: .; j_gene: TRBJ2-3; v_gene: TRBV4-3; CDR3nt: TGCGCCAGCAGCCAAGATAGGCAGCGGGGGGGCCCCTTAGATACGCAGTATTTT; CDR3aa: CASSQDRQRGGPLDTQYF
d_gene: .; abundance: once; j_gene: TRBJ2-7; v_gene: TRBV15; CDR3nt: TGTGCCACCAGCAGAGATAACCGGTACGAGCAGTACTTC; CDR3aa: CATSRDNRYEQYF
d_gene: .; abundance: .; j_gene: TRBJ2-7; v_gene: TRBV5-4; CDR3nt: TGTGCCAGCAGCCACGACAGGATTTCCTACGAGCAGTACTTC; CDR3aa: CASSHDRISYEQYF
d_gene: .; abundance: .; j_gene: TRBJ2-7; v_gene: TRBV7-2; CDR3nt: TGTGCCAGCAGCTTAGTGGTGGGGGGGCCGGACGAGCAGTACTTC; CDR3aa: CASSLVVGGPDEQYF
d_gene: .; abundance: .; j_gene: TRBJ2-2; v_gene: TRBV7-3; CDR3nt: TGTGCCAGCAGCTTCGGGGCCACCGGGGAGCTGTTTTTT; CDR3aa: CASSFGATGELFF
d_gene: TRBD2; abundance: .; j_gene: TRBJ2-1; v_gene: TRBV11-2; CDR3nt: TGTGCCAGCAGCTTCTCCAGCGGGGGTAATGAGCAGTTCTTC; CDR3aa: CASSFSSGGNEQFF
d_gene: .; abundance: once; j_gene: TRBJ2-3; v_gene: TRBV19; CDR3nt: TGTGCCAGTAATGATGACCCTGGGGGCACAGATACGCAGTATTTT; CDR3aa: CASNDDPGGTDTQYF
d_gene: TRBD2; abundance: .; j_gene: TRBJ2-5; v_gene: TRBV9; CDR3nt: TGTGCCAGCAGCGTAGGTCTAGCGGGGGGGCGCGAGACCCAGTACTTC; CDR3aa: CASSVGLAGGRETQYF
d_gene: TRBD1; abundance: .; j_gene: TRBJ2-5; v_gene: TRBV5-5; CDR3nt: TGTGCCAGCAGCTTTAGGGACAGGGTACAAGAGACCCAGTACTTC; CDR3aa: CASSFRDRVQETQYF
d_gene: TRBD1; abundance: .; j_gene: TRBJ2-1; v_gene: TRBV7-6; CDR3nt: TGTGCCAGCAGCTCCACTCCCGGGACAGGGTACAATGAGCAGTTCTTC; CDR3aa: CASSSTPGTGYNEQFF
d_gene: .; abundance: .; j_gene: TRBJ2-2; v_gene: TRBV7-2; CDR3nt: TGTGCCAGCAGCTTAGCGCTGGGCGGGGAGCTGTTTTTT; CDR3aa: CASSLALGGELFF
d_gene: TRBD2; abundance: once; j_gene: TRBJ2-1; v_gene: TRBV9; CDR3nt: TGTGCCAGCAGCGTAGGCTGGGGACTAGCCAGTGAGCAGTTCTTC; CDR3aa: CASSVGWGLASEQFF
d_gene: .; abundance: .; j_gene: TRBJ2-7; v_gene: TRBV19; CDR3nt: TGTGCCAGTAGTGAAAATCCGAACCGGGGCGAGCAGTACTTC; CDR3aa: CASSENPNRGEQYF
d_gene: .; abundance: .; j_gene: TRBJ2-7; v_gene: TRBV7-5; CDR3nt: TGTGTCAGAAGCTTAGTAGGCTTCTCCTACGAGCAGTACTTC; CDR3aa: CVRSLVGFSYEQYF
d_gene: TRBD1; abundance: .; j_gene: TRBJ2-7; v_gene: TRBV14; CDR3nt: TGTGCCAGCAGCCAACTGACAGGGTCCTACGAGCAGTACTTC; CDR3aa: CASSQLTGSYEQYF
d_gene: .; abundance: .; j_gene: TRBJ2-5; v_gene: TRBV5-1; CDR3nt: TGCGCCAGCAGCTTGGGGCCGGGAAACCAAGGAGAGACCCAGTACTTC; CDR3aa: CASSLGPGNQGETQYF
d_gene: .; abundance: .; j_gene: TRBJ1-5; v_gene: TRBV7-2; CDR3nt: TGTGCCAGCAGCTTAGTAACAGAGCCCCAGCATTTT; CDR3aa: CASSLVTEPQHF
d_gene: .; abundance: .; j_gene: TRBJ1-1; v_gene: TRBV5-4; CDR3nt: TGTGCCATACATCAGCAAGGGCAGGGCGCTGAAGCTTTCTTT; CDR3aa: CAIHQQGQGAEAFF
d_gene: TRBD1; abundance: .; j_gene: TRBJ2-7; v_gene: TRBV4-3; CDR3nt: TGCGCCAGCAGACCCTCTAGGACAGGTGGGGAGCAGTACTTC; CDR3aa: CASRPSRTGGEQYF
d_gene: TRBD1; abundance: .; j_gene: TRBJ1-2; v_gene: TRBV5-1; CDR3nt: TGCGCCAGCAGCTTGGGATTGACAGGGACGCTTAATGGCTACACCTTC; CDR3aa: CASSLGLTGTLNGYTF
d_gene: .; abundance: .; j_gene: TRBJ2-3; v_gene: TRBV5-4; CDR3nt: TGTGCCAGCAGCCCGGGGGGCGAGCTCACAGATACGCAGTATTTT; CDR3aa: CASSPGGELTDTQYF
d_gene: .; abundance: .; j_gene: TRBJ2-5; v_gene: TRBV5-5; CDR3nt: TGTGCCAGCAGCTTGGTACTAGCAGCGGGGACCCAGTACTTC; CDR3aa: CASSLVLAAGTQYF
d_gene: TRBD1; abundance: .; j_gene: TRBJ2-5; v_gene: TRBV15; CDR3nt: TGTGCCACCAGCACCGGGACAGGGTCTCAGACCCAGTACTTC; CDR3aa: CATSTGTGSQTQYF